This TCR beta chain was sequenced in a study of CD8+CD57+ T cells in acquired aplastic anemia. Regarding the study as a whole: Researchers report that around 29 CD8+ CDR3 sequences appeared in both patients and controls.

According to the study, genomic DNA was the template for TCR beta VDJ and CDR3 profiling. Using its own MiXCR run on the reads, TCRdb lists one record per CDR3 protein. The sample has roughly 160,000 distinct CDR3 sequences; about three fifths are singletons. This clonotype was found a few times. The antigen is not known. This CDR3 is 12 amino acids long. Germline lookup yields CDR1 SGHTA and CDR2 FQGTGA. Trimming shortened V by 5 bases and J by 4 bases, and 6 bases separated the two germline ends. The specimen was sorted CD4+, CD8+, or CD8+CD57+ T cells (not recorded which) from PBMCs. The V and J genes are TRBV7-3 and TRBJ1-3, with D uncertain. The receptor's source is a human donor in good health. CDR3 protein: CASSPAGNTIYF. The CDR3 DNA is TGTGCCAGCAGCCCGGCGGGAAACACCATATATTTT. Combining the CDR3 with reference TRBV7-3 and TRBJ1-3 gives the whole variable domain GAGVSQTPSNKVTEKGKYVELRCDPISGHTALYWYRQSLGQGPEFLIYFQGTGAADDSGLPNDRFFAVRPEGSVSTLKIQRTERGDSAVYLCASSPAGNTIYFGEGSWLTVV.